The 18 T cell receptor beta chains in this list originate from one sample, sequenced in a study of identical twins. TCRdb ran MiXCR on the 5' RACE reads and lists one entry per CDR3 protein. Among 550,000 to 800,000 distinct CDR3 sequences, about 7.6% were seen once, and the ten largest hold roughly 1.6%. These data also featured in a second study, about yellow fever vaccine responses in identical twins.

Specimen: PBMCs. All receptors derive from a woman younger than 30 in good health.

This clonotype occurred a few times. This chain connects TRBV24-1 to TRBJ2-1; D is undetermined. The CDR3 totals 11 residues. V lost 7 bases, J lost 9 bases, and 9 bases lay in between. Looked up from germline, CDR1 is KGHDR and CDR2 is SFDVKD. The CDR3 bases are TGTGCCACCAGCAATCCCAGTGAGCAGTTCTTC. It encodes CATSNPSEQFF.

CDR3 protein: CASSPGPIVGSYEQYV. The CDR3 nucleotides read TGTGCCAGCAGCCCAGGCCCCATTGTGGGCTCCTACGAGCAGTACGTC. The chain carries TRBV7-2 and TRBJ2-7; D is undetermined. Trimming cost V 5 bases and J 0 bases, with 17 bases left between them. Per the germline V gene, CDR1 is SGHTA and CDR2 is FQGNSA. CDR3 length: 16 residues.

V and J are TRBV5-1 and TRBJ2-5, with D perhaps matching TRBD2 (7 bases). V shed 2 bases and J shed 1 base, with 12 bases lying between them. CDR3 length equals 15 residues. CDR1 is SGHRS, CDR2 YFSETQ, per germline. The CDR3 loop reads CASSFWRGPQETQYF. CDR3 nucleotides: TGCGCCAGCAGCTTTTGGCGGGGGCCCCAAGAGACCCAGTACTTC.

This clonotype was counted ten times or more. The chain links TRBV12-3 or TRBV12-4 to TRBJ2-2, with TRBD1 matching over 10 bases. The ends lost 1 base at V and 4 bases at J; junction bases unmatched: 3. The length of the CDR3 is 16 residues. CDR3 DNA: TGTGCCAGCAGTTTAGGGGACAGGGGACGCACCGGGGAGCTGTTTTTT. It codes for CASSLGDRGRTGELFF.

This chain uses TRBV6-1 with TRBJ2-5; D is possibly TRBD2 (7 bases). V lost 0 bases and J lost 2, with 22 bases in between. Per germline, CDR1 MNHNS and CDR2 SASEGT. The CDR3 extends over 19 amino acids. The CDR3 sequence: CASSEAWGAGVVSQETQYF. The CDR3 DNA is TGTGCCAGCAGTGAAGCATGGGGGGCGGGGGTCGTCTCACAAGAGACCCAGTACTTC.

This clonotype was counted at least ten times. This chain uses TRBV10-3 with TRBJ2-7, with 8 nucleotides matching TRBD1. Germline values: CDR1 ENHRY, CDR2 SYGVKD. The CDR3 sequence is 16 residues long. The junction had 11 bases not matched to a gene; V was cut back by 3 bases and J by 4 bases. As DNA, the CDR3 is TGTGCCATCAGTGATCGCGACGGACAGGGTTCTTACGAGCAGTACTTC. Protein: CAISDRDGQGSYEQYF.

This clonotype appeared a few times. The chain carries TRBV6-1 and TRBJ2-1; possible D gene TRBD1, 5 bases. Germline values: CDR1 MNHNS, CDR2 SASEGT. Trimming cost V 5 bases and J 4 bases, with 21 bases left between them. This CDR3 region has 17 residues. The CDR3 protein is CASSTPPGRVNYNEQFF. In DNA form, the CDR3 reads TGTGCCAGCAGTACCCCTCCTGGCAGGGTTAATTACAATGAGCAGTTCTTC.

This clonotype was picked up a small number of times. The chain employs TRBV7-3 and TRBJ2-2; 7 nucleotides match TRBD2. The CDR3 contains 14 residues. The V gene end was trimmed by 5 bases and the J gene end by 6 bases; junction bases not matched to a gene: 6. CDR1 is SGHTA, CDR2 FQGTGA, per germline. The CDR3 is CASSTGTTPGELFF. The CDR3 DNA reads as TGTGCCAGCAGCACCGGGACTACCCCCGGGGAGCTGTTTTTT. The whole variable domain, remainder taken from reference TRBV7-3 and TRBJ2-2, is GAGVSQTPSNKVTEKGKYVELRCDPISGHTALYWYRQSLGQGPEFLIYFQGTGAADDSGLPNDRFFAVRPEGSVSTLKIQRTERGDSAVYLCASSTGTTPGELFFGEGSRLTVL.

This clonotype has just a few counts. The V call is TRBV2, the J call TRBJ2-3; 9 bases fit TRBD2. Germline CDR1 is SNHLY and CDR2 is FYNNEI. V shed 7 bases and J 2 bases; nucleotides not matched to a gene: 7. The CDR3 loop spans 15 amino acids. Written as DNA, the CDR3 is TGTGCCAGCACCACCCGCGGGGGGGTCACAGATACGCAGTATTTT. Amino acids: CASTTRGGVTDTQYF.

This clonotype was detected ten times or more. The chain uses TRBV7-9 and TRBJ1-5; the D gene is possibly TRBD1 (5 bases). This CDR3 has 14 amino acids. The V end was cut by 3 bases, the J end by 7 bases, with 13 bases between. Germline V gene sequence: CDR1 SEHNR, CDR2 FQNEAQ (reference sequence). CDR3 amino acids: CASSFPGRGQPQHF. In nucleotides, the CDR3 is TGTGCCAGCAGCTTCCCGGGAAGGGGACAGCCCCAGCATTTT.

This clonotype was seen repeatedly, ten times or more. The gene calls are TRBV12-3 or TRBV12-4 and TRBJ1-2; D remains unclear. This CDR3 is 13 amino acids long. The V end was cut by 1 base, the J end by 4 bases, with 7 bases between. Here the CDR3 DNA reads TGTGCCAGCAGTTTAGTGGCACCCTATGGCTACACCTTC. Translation gives CASSLVAPYGYTF.

The chain recombines TRBV28 with TRBJ1-3, with 7 bases that match TRBD1. There are 17 residues in the CDR3. The V gene's germline CDR1 is MDHEN and CDR2 SYDVKM. The V segment lost 4 bases and the J segment 1 base; nucleotides outside the gene matches: 10. CDR3 sequence: CASSSPEGGSSGNTIYF. The DNA for the CDR3 is TGTGCCAGCAGTTCCCCCGAAGGGGGCTCTTCTGGAAACACCATATATTTT.

This clonotype was counted many times. V and J are TRBV5-1 and TRBJ1-2, with unresolved D. The V end lost 0 bases, the J end lost 8 bases, and 11 bases lay between the germline ends. Germline V gene data show CDR1 as SGHRS and CDR2 as YFSETQ. The CDR3 spans 13 residues. CDR3 nucleotide sequence: TGCGCCAGCAGCTTGGACAGCTACCGAGGCTACACCTTC. This sequence encodes CASSLDSYRGYTF.

There are many counts of this clonotype. This chain connects TRBV6-1 to TRBJ2-3, with D possibly being TRBD1 (5 bases). The CDR3 is made up of 12 amino acids. Trimming stripped 2 bases from V and 5 bases from J, with 5 bases between. The V gene's germline CDR1 is MNHNS and CDR2 SASEGT. The CDR3 region has the DNA TGTGCCAGCAGTGAACAGGGAGATACGCAGTATTTT. Protein sequence: CASSEQGDTQYF.

V and J are TRBV20-1 and TRBJ2-7; 9 nucleotides match TRBD1. V trimming: 4 bases; J trimming: 4 bases; junction bases outside the gene matches: 8. Germline CDR1 DFQATT, CDR2 SNEGSKA (reference sequence). The CDR3 is 14 amino acids. For the CDR3, the DNA is TGCAGTGCTACTCCGGGGACAGGGTTTTACGAGCAGTACGTC. Residues: CSATPGTGFYEQYV.

The CDR3 protein is CASGEGDEQYV. In DNA form, the CDR3 reads TGTGCCAGCGGGGAGGGAGACGAGCAGTACGTC. V is TRBV7-9 and J is TRBJ2-7; 7 bases map to TRBD2. The CDR3 has 11 residues. The germline V gene encodes CDR1 SEHNR and CDR2 FQNEAQ (reference sequence). Trimming took 8 bases from V and 5 from J; bases not matched to a gene: 3.

CDR3 nucleotide sequence: TGCAGTGCTAGAGAGGGTGGAGAGACCCAGTACTTC. This encodes CSAREGGETQYF. The chain couples TRBV20-1 to TRBJ2-5, with D uncertain. CDR3 length: 12 amino acids. V was shortened by 0 bases and J by 4 bases, with 6 bases between the two germline ends. The germline gives CDR1 DFQATT, CDR2 SNEGSKA (reference sequence).

The rearrangement uses TRBV2 and TRBJ2-7; D gene ambiguous. Trimming cost V 1 base and J 0 bases, with 7 bases left between them. The CDR3 totals 14 residues. Germline-derived CDR1 and CDR2 are SNHLY and FYNNEI. The CDR3 is CASSEGGFSYEQYV. CDR3 nucleotides: TGTGCCAGCAGTGAAGGGGGTTTCTCCTACGAGCAGTACGTC.